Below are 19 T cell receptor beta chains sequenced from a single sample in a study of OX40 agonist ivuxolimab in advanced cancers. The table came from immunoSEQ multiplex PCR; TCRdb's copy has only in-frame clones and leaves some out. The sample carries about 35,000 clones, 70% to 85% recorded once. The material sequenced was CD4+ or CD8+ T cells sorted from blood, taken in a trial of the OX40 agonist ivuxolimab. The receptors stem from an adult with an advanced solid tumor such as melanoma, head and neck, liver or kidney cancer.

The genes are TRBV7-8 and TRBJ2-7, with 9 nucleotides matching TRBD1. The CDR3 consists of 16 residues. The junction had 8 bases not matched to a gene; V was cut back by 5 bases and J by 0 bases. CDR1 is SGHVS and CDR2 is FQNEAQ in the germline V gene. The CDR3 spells CASSPRTGVSSYEQYF. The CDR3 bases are TGTGCCAGCAGCCCCAGGACAGGGGTTAGCTCCTACGAGCAGTACTTC.

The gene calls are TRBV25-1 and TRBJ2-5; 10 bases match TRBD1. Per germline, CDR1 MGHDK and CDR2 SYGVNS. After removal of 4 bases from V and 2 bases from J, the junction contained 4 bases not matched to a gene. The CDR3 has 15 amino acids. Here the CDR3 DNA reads TGTGCCAGCAGTGCGACAGGGGGCTGGCAAGAGACCCAGTACTTC. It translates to CASSATGGWQETQYF. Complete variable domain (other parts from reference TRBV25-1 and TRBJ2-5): EADIYQTPRYLVIGTGKKITLECSQTMGHDKMYWYQQDPGMELHLIHYSYGVNSTEKGDLSSESTVSRIRTEHFPLTLESARPSHTSQYLCASSATGGWQETQYFGPGTRLLVL.

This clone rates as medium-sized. CDR3 residues: CASSEAGTGEKLFF. CDR3 coding DNA: TGTGCCAGCAGTGAAGCAGGGACGGGGGAAAAACTGTTTTTT. The chain is built from TRBV6-4 and TRBJ1-4, with D perhaps TRBD1 (5 bases). The CDR3 is 14 amino acids. Germline CDR1 and CDR2: MRHNA and SNTAGT. The V and J ends lost 3 bases and 8 bases respectively, with 13 bases between them.

CDR3 in amino acids: CASSISSGGNEQFF. The CDR3 DNA is TGTGCCAGTAGTATCAGCAGCGGGGGGAATGAGCAGTTCTTC. The J gene is TRBJ2-1, the V gene TRBV19; 9 nucleotides agree with TRBD2. The CDR3 spans 14 residues. Germline CDR1 LNHDA, CDR2 SQIVND (reference sequence). With V trimmed by 3 bases and J by 7 bases, 4 bases remained unmatched. Together with reference TRBV19 and TRBJ2-1, the CDR3 gives the full variable domain: DGGITQSPKYLFRKEGQNVTLSCEQNLNHDAMYWYRQDPGQGLRLIYYSQIVNDFQKGDIAEGYSVSREKKESFPLTVTSAQKNPTAFYLCASSISSGGNEQFFGPGTRLTVL.

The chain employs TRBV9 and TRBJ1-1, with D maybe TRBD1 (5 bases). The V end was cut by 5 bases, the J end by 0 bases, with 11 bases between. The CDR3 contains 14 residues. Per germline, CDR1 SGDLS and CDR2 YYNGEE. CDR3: CASSSQGMNTEAFF. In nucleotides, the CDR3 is TGTGCCAGCAGTTCTCAGGGAATGAACACTGAAGCTTTCTTT.

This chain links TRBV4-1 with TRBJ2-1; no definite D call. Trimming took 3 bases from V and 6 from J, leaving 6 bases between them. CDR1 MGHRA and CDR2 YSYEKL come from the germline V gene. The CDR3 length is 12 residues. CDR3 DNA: TGCGCCAGCAGCCAGTTAGGCAATGAGCAGTTCTTC. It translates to CASSQLGNEQFF.

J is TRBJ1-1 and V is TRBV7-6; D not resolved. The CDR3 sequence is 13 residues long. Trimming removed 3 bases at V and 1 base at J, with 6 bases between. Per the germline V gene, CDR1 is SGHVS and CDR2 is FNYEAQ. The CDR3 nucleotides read TGTGCCAGCAGCTTTAACCAGAACACTGAAGCTTTCTTT. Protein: CASSFNQNTEAFF.

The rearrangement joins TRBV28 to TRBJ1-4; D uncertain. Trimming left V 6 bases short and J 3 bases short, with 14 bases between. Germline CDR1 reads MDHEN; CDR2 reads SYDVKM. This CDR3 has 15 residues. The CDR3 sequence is CASSFSRGANEKLFF. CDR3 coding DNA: TGTGCCAGCAGCTTCTCGCGGGGTGCTAATGAAAAACTGTTTTTT.

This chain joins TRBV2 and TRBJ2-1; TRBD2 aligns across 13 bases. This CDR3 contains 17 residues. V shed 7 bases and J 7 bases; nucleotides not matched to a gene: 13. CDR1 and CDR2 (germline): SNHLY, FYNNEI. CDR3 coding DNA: TGTGCCAGCACCGGAGGGGAGACTAGCGGGAGGTGGAATGAGCAGTTCTTC. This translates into CASTGGETSGRWNEQFF.

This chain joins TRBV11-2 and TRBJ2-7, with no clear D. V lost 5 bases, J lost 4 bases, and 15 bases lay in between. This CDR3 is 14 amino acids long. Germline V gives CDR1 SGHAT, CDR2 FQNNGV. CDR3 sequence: CASSDRNRTYEQYF. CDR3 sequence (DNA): TGTGCCAGCAGCGACCGGAACAGAACTTACGAGCAGTACTTC.

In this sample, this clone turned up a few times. The CDR3 DNA is TGCAGTGCCCCCCTGCCCACCTCAGCTTTCTTT. Residues: CSAPLPTSAFF. The chain recombines TRBV20-1 with TRBJ1-1; D unresolved. Germline-derived CDR1 and CDR2 are DFQATT and SNEGSKA (reference sequence). The V gene lost 6 bases and the J gene lost 10 bases, with 15 bases spanning the gap. This CDR3 is built from 11 residues.

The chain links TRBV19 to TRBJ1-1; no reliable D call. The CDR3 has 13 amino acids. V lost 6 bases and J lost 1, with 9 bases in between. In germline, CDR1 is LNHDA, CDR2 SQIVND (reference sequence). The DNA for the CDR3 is TGTGCCAGTAGCTTCACAGAGAACACTGAAGCTTTCTTT. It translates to CASSFTENTEAFF.

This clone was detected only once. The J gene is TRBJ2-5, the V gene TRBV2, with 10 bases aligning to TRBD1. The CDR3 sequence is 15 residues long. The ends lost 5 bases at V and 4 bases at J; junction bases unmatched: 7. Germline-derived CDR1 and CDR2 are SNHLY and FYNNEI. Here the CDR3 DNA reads TGTGCCAGCAGTCTTCGGACAGGGGGACGAGAGACCCAGTACTTC. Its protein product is CASSLRTGGRETQYF. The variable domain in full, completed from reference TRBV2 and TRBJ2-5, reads EPEVTQTPSHQVTQMGQEVILRCVPISNHLYFYWYRQILGQKVEFLVSFYNNEISEKSEIFDDQFSVERPDGSNFTLKIRSTKLEDSAMYFCASSLRTGGRETQYFGPGTRLLVL.

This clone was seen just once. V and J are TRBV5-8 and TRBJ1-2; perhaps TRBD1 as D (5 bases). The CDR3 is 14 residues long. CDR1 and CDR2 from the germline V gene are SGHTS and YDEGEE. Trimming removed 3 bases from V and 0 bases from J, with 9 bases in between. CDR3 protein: CASSSGGANYGYTF. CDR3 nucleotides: TGTGCCAGCAGCTCCGGGGGTGCTAACTATGGCTACACCTTC.

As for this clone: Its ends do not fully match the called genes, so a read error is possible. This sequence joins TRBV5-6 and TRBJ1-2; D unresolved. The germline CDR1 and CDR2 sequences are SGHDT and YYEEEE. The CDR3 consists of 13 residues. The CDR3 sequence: CASTLGLSYGYTF. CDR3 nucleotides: TGTGCCAGCACCTTGGGATTAAGCTATGGCTACACCTTC. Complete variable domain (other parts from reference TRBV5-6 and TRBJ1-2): DAGVTQSPTHLIKTRGQQVTLRCSPKSGHDTVSWYQQALGQGPQFIFQYYEEEERQRGNFPDRFSGHQFPNYSSELNVNALLLGDSALYLCASTLGLSYGYTFGSGTRLTVV.

CDR3 nucleotides: TGTGCCAGCAGCTGGGGCACCAGCACAGATACGCAGTATTTT. Its translation: CASSWGTSTDTQYF. The V gene is TRBV5-4, the J gene TRBJ2-3; perhaps TRBD1 as D (5 bases). This CDR3 has 14 residues. Trimming left V 3 bases short and J 0 bases short, with 8 bases between. Per the germline V gene, CDR1 is SGHNT and CDR2 is YYREEE (reference sequence).

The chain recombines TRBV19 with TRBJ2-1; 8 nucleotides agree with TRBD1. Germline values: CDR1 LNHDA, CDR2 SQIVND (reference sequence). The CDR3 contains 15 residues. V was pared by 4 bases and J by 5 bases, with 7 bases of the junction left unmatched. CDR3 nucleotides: TGTGCCAGTAGTAAACCGGGACAGGTGCACAATGAGCAGTTCTTC. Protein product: CASSKPGQVHNEQFF.

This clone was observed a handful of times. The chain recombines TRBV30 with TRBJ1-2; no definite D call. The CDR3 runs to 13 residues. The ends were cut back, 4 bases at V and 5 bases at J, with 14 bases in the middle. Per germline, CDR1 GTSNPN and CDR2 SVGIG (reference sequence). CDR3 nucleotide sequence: TGTGCCTGGAATCCCGAGGGTGGGTATGGCTACACCTTC. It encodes CAWNPEGGYGYTF. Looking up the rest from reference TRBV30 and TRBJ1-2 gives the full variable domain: SQTIHQWPATLVQPVGSPLSLECTVEGTSNPNLYWYRQAAGRGLQLLFYSVGIGQISSEVPQNLSASRPQDRQFILSSKKLLLSDSGFYLCAWNPEGGYGYTFGSGTRLTVV.

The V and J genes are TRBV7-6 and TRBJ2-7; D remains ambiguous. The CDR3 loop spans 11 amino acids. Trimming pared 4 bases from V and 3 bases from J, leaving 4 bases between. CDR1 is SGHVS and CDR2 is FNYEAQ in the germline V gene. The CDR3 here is CASSSYYEQYF. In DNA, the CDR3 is TGTGCCAGCAGCTCCTACTACGAGCAGTACTTC.